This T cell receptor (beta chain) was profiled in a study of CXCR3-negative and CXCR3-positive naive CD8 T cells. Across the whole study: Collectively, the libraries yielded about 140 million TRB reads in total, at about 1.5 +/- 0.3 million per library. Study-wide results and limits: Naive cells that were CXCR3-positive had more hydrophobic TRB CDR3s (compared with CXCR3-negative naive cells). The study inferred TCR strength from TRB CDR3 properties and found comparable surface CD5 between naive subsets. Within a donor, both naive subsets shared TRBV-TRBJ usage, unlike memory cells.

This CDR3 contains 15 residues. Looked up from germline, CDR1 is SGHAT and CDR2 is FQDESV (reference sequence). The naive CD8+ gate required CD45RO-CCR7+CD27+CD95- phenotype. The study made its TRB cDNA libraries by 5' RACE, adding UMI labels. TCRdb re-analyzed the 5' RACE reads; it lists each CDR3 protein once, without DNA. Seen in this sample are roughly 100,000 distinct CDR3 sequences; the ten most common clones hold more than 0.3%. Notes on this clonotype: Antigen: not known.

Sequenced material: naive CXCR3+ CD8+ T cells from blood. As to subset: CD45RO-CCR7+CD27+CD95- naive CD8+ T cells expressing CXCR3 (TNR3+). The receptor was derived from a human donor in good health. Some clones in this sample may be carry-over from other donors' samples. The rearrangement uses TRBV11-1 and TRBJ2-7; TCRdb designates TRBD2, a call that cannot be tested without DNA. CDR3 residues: CASSYGGSSTHEQYF.